This paragraph covers one T cell receptor beta chain sequence. What it binds is unknown. This may be a read error, as it is one base from a much larger clone. It was through 5'RACE template switching that TCR cDNA was made, with a universal primer site and UMIs added. TCRdb recomputed calls from the 5' RACE reads with MiXCR, one row per CDR3 protein. Of 120,000 or so distinct CDR3 sequences in the sample, nearly 15% were seen once. The CDR3 covers 12 residues. Germline CDR1 is SGHKS and CDR2 is YYEKEE (reference sequence). Trimming left V 4 bases short and J 5 bases short, with 9 bases between. This specimen belongs to a study of T cells after yellow fever vaccination. Study conclusions and caveats: Primary-vaccination clones mostly resurfaced post-booster (about 96% CD4, roughly 90% CD8). Relatively few clonotypes were ones that appeared in both CD4 and CD8 compartments. The secondary response showed a weaker magnitude and a faster peak, day 5 versus 15.

The rearrangement links TRBV5-5 to TRBJ1-1; D is possibly TRBD1 (5 bases). Source: CD8+ T cells sorted from PBMCs, taken 5 days after the yellow fever booster vaccination. This TCR came from a man in his late teens or twenties who received the YFV17D yellow fever vaccine. The CDR3: CASSPGETEAFF. The DNA for the CDR3 is TGTGCCAGCAGCCCGGGGGAGACTGAAGCTTTCTTT.